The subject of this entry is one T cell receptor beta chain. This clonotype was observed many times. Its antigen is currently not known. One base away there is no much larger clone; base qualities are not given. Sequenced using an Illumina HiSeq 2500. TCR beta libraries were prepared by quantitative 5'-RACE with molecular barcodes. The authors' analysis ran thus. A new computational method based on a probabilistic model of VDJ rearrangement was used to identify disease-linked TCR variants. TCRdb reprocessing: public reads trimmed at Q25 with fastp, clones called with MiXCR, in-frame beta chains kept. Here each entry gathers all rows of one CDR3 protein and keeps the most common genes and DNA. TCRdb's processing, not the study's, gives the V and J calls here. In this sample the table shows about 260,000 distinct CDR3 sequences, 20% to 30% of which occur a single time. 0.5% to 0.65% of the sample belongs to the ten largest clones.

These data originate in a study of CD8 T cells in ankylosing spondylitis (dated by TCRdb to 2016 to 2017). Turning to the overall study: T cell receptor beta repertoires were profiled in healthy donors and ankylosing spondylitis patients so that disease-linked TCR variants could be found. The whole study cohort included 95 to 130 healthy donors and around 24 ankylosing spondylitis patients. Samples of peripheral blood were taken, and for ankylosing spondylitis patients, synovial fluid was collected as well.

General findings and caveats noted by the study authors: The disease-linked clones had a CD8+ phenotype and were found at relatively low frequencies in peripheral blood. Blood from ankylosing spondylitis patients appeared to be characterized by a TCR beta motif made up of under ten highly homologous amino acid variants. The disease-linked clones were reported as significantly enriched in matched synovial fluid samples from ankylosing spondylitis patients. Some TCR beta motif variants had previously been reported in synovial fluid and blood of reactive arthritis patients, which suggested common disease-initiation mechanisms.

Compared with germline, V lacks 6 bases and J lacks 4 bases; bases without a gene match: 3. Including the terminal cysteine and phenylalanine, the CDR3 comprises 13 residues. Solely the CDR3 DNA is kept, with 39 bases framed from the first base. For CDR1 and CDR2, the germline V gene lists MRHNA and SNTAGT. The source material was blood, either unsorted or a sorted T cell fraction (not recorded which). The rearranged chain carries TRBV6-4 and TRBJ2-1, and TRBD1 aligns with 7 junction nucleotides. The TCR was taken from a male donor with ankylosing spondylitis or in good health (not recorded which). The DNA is TGTGCCAGCAGGAGGGACAGTTACAATGAGCAGTTCTTC. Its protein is CASRRDSYNEQFF.